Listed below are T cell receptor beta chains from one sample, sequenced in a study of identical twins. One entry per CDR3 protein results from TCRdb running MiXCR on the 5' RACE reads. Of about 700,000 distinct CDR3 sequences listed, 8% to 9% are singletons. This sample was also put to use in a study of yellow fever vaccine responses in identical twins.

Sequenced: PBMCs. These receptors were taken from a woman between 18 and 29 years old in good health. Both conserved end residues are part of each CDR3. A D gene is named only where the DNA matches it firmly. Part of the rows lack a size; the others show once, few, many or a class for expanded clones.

TGTGCCAGCAGCTTATCGGATGAGCAGTTCTTC	CASSLSDEQFF	NA	many	TRBV7-9	TRBJ2-1
TGTGCCAGCAGCTTCCTTCAGGGGTCCGGGGAGCTGTTTTTT	CASSFLQGSGELFF	NA	few	TRBV7-9	TRBJ2-2
TGTGCTAGTGGCCCCCCGGGCGGTTATCACAATGAGCAGTTCTTC	CASGPPGGYHNEQFF	NA	NA	TRBV12-5	TRBJ2-1
TGTGCCAGCAGCTTAGCTGGATGGCTAACCTACGAGCAGTACTTC	CASSLAGWLTYEQYF	NA	NA	TRBV7-2	TRBJ2-7
TGTGCCAGCCTCGGACTAGCGGGAGTAAATACGCAGTATTTT	CASLGLAGVNTQYF	TRBD2	few	TRBV12-3/TRBV12-4	TRBJ2-3
TGCGCCAGCAGCGTGACAGGGTCTAATGAAAAACTGTTTTTT	CASSVTGSNEKLFF	TRBD1	few	TRBV5-1	TRBJ1-4
TGCAGTGCTATAAGATCAACCGGGGAGCTGTTTTTT	CSAIRSTGELFF	NA	few	TRBV20-1	TRBJ2-2
TGCAGTGCTAGACGCGTTTCCAATGAGCAGTTCTTC	CSARRVSNEQFF	NA	many	TRBV20-1	TRBJ2-1
TGCGCCAGCAGCCGAACGAGACTAGCGGGAGTCCCCTCCTACGAGCAGTACTTC	CASSRTRLAGVPSYEQYF	TRBD2	NA	TRBV4-1	TRBJ2-7
TGTGCCAGCAGTTTACCCCCGACAGGCCTACAAGAGACCCAGTACTTC	CASSLPPTGLQETQYF	NA	few	TRBV12-3/TRBV12-4	TRBJ2-5
TGCAGTGCTAGAGACTCGACTAGCGGGGTCCACAATGAGCAGTTCTTC	CSARDSTSGVHNEQFF	TRBD2	few	TRBV20-1	TRBJ2-1
TGTGCCTGGATCGGATACAATGAGCAGTTCTTC	CAWIGYNEQFF	NA	few	TRBV30	TRBJ2-1
TGCAGTGCTAGTTCTTCTAGCGGGATCTACGAGCAGTACTTC	CSASSSSGIYEQYF	TRBD2	NA	TRBV20-1	TRBJ2-7
TGCAGTGCTAGTTGGGGGGATCAGTTAGGCGAGCAGTACTTC	CSASWGDQLGEQYF	NA	few	TRBV20-1	TRBJ2-7
TGTGCCAGCAGTTACCTGACAGGGTCTGGGGCCAACGTCCTGACTTTC	CASSYLTGSGANVLTF	TRBD1	many	TRBV6-2/TRBV6-3	TRBJ2-6
TGCAGTGCTAGCGGACTAGCGGCGAACACCGGGGAGCTGTTTTTT	CSASGLAANTGELFF	TRBD2	NA	TRBV20-1	TRBJ2-2
TGTGCCAGCAGCTTAGCGGGGATAGTTCAAGAGACCCAGTACTTC	CASSLAGIVQETQYF	NA	many	TRBV7-9	TRBJ2-5
TGCGCCAGCAGCTTGGCAGGGGCTCAGGGGGAGACCCAGTACTTC	CASSLAGAQGETQYF	NA	few	TRBV5-1	TRBJ2-5
TGCGCCAGCAGGATCAGCGGGGCGAGCTCCTACGAGCAGTACTTC	CASRISGASSYEQYF	TRBD2	few	TRBV5-1	TRBJ2-7
TGTGCCTCGGATGGGGGGACTGAAGCTTTCTTT	CASDGGTEAFF	NA	few	TRBV30	TRBJ1-1
TGTGCCAGTAGTATGCGGGGCACCGGGGAGCTGTTTTTT	CASSMRGTGELFF	NA	NA	TRBV19	TRBJ2-2
TGTGCCAGCCGGGTCCCCGGGAGCACAGATACGCAGTATTTT	CASRVPGSTDTQYF	NA	few	TRBV18	TRBJ2-3
TGTGCCAGCAGCCTGCGTGGAGCCGCAGATACGCAGTATTTT	CASSLRGAADTQYF	NA	NA	TRBV27	TRBJ2-3
TGTGCCAGCAGCCAAGACGGTTATTGGGGGGACCTTGAGCAGTTCTTC	CASSQDGYWGDLEQFF	NA	few	TRBV3-1	TRBJ2-1
TGTGCCAGCAGCTTGGGATGGGGAGGTAACCAAGAGACCCAGTACTTC	CASSLGWGGNQETQYF	NA	few	TRBV5-6	TRBJ2-5
TGTGCCAGCAGTTTCCTCTCCGGGGAGCTGTTTTTT	CASSFLSGELFF	NA	NA	TRBV25-1	TRBJ2-2